Detailed here is one T cell receptor (beta chain). Per the authors' pipeline: Quantification of nucleated cells was approximated via reference gene primer amplification. Profiled with immunoSEQ multiplex PCR; TCRdb holds only in-frame clones, not every one. From that table come the V and J calls and clone size; the DNA was used to work out D and trimming. The sample shows 270,000 or so clones, roughly four fifths of them seen only once. This specimen belongs to a study of blood T cell repertoires in COVID-19. This CDR3 has 16 amino acids. CDR1 MNHNY and CDR2 SVGAGI come from the germline V gene (reference sequence). J lost 1 base, V lost 6 bases, and 4 bases had no gene match.

The rearrangement joins TRBV6-6 to TRBJ2-3, with 13 positions matching TRBD2. The TCR originated in a woman in her forties or fifties who had recovered from COVID-19. Source material: peripheral blood. CDR3 protein: CASRLAGGGGTDTQYF. The CDR3 DNA is TGTGCCAGCAGACTAGCGGGAGGGGGAGGCACAGATACGCAGTATTTT.